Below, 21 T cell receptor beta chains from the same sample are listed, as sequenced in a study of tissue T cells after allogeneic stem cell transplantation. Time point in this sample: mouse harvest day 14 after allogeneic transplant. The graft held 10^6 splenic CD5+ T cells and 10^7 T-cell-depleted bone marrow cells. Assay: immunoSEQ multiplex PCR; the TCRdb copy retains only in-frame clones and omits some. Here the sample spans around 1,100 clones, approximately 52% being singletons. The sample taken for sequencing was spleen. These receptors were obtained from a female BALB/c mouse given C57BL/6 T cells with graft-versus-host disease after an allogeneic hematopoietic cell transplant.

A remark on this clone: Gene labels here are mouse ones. Here the CDR3 reads CASSQDTGYQDTQYF. CDR3 DNA (partial): TGTGCCAGCAGCCAAGATACGGGGTACCAAGACACCCAGTAC. The rearrangement joins TRBV5 to TRBJ2-5; D unresolved. The CDR3 extends 1 residue past the end of the read, so its final part is completed from the germline J gene. The length of the CDR3 is 15 residues. Germline loops: CDR1 LGHNA, CDR2 YNLKQL (reference sequence). Trimming pared 0 bases from V and 1 base from J, leaving 8 bases between.

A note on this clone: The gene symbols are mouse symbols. The DNA read from the CDR3 is TGTGCCAGCAGCTTAGACTTTTCCAACGAAAGATTATTT. It is translated as CASSLDFSNERLF. The CDR3 in full is CASSLDFSNERLFF. The gene calls are TRBV4 and TRBJ1-4; D unclear. The sequenced fragment ends 1 residue before the CDR3 boundary, so the rest is inferred from the germline J gene. The CDR3 consists of 14 residues. Germline V gene data show CDR1 as LGHDT and CDR2 as YNNKQL (reference sequence). Trimming removed 4 bases at V and 0 bases at J, with 6 bases between.

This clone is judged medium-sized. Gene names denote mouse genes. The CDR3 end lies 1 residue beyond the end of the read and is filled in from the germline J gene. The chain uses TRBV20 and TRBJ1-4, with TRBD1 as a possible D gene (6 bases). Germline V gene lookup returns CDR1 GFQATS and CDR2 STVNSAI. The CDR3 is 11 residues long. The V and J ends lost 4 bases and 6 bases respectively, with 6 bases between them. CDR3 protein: CGATGDERLFF. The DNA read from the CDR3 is TGTGGTGCTACAGGGGACGAAAGATTATTT.

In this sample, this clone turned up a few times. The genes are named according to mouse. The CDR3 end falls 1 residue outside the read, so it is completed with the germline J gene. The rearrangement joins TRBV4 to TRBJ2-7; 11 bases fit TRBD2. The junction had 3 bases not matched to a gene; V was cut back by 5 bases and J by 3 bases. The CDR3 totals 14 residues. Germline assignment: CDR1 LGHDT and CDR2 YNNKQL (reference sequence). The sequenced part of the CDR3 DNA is TGTGCCAGCAGCCCCGGGACTGGGGGCTATGAACAGTAC. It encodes CASSPGTGGYEQY. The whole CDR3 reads CASSPGTGGYEQYF.

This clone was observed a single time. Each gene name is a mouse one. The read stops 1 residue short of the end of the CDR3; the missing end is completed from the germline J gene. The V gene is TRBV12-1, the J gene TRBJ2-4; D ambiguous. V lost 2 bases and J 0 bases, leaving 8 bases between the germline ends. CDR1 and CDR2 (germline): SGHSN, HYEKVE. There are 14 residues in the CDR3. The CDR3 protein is CASSPTPSQNTLYF. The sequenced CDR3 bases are TGTGCCAGCTCTCCTACACCTAGTCAAAACACCTTGTAC.

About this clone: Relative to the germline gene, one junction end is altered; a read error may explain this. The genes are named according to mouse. CDR3 DNA (partial): TGCGCCAGCAGTGCTGGGCTCTATGCTGCGCAGTTC. This gives the protein CASSAGLYAAQF. The full CDR3 protein is CASSAGLYAAQFF. This chain joins TRBV13-3 and TRBJ2-1, with D perhaps matching TRBD2 (5 bases). The observed sequence ends 1 residue before the CDR3 terminus, with the missing tail filled in from the germline J gene. This CDR3 region has 13 residues. Germline V gene lookup returns CDR1 NNHDY and CDR2 SYVADS.

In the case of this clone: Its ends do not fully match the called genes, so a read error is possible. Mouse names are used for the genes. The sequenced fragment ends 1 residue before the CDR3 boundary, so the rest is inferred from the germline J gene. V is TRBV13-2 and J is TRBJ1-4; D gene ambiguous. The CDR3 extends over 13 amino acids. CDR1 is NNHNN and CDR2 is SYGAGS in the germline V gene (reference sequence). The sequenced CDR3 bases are TGTGCCAGCGCTGACCTTTCCCACGAAAGATTATTT. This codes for CASADLSHERLF. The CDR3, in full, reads CASADLSHERLFF.

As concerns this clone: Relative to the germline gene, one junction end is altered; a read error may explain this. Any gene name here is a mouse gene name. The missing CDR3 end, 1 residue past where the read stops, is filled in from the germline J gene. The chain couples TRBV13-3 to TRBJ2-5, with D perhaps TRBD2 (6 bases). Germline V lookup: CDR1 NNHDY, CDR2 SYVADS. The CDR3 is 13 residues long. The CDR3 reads CPSGGTSNYDQYF. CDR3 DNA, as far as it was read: TGTCCCAGCGGCGGGACTTCCAACTATGACCAGTAC.

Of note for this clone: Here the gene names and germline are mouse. The sequenced CDR3 bases are TGTGCCAGCAGTGCGGGACTTCAAAACACCTTGTAC. It is translated as CASSAGLQNTLY. The full CDR3 protein reads CASSAGLQNTLYF. This chain joins TRBV13-1 and TRBJ2-4, with a possible D match to TRBD2 (6 bases). The sequence runs out 1 residue before the end of the CDR3; the remainder is reconstructed from the germline J gene. CDR1 and CDR2 (germline): NSHNY, SYGAGN. V lost 3 bases and J lost 2, with 7 bases in between. This CDR3 comprises 13 residues.

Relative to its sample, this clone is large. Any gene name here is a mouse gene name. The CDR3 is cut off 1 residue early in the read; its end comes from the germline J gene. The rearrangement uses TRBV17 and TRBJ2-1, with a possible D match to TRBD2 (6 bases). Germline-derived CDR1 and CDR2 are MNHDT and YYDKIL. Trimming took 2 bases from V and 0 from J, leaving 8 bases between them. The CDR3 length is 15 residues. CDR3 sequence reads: CASSRRDSNYAEQFF. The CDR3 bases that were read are TGTGCTAGCAGTAGAAGGGACTCTAACTATGCTGAGCAGTTC.

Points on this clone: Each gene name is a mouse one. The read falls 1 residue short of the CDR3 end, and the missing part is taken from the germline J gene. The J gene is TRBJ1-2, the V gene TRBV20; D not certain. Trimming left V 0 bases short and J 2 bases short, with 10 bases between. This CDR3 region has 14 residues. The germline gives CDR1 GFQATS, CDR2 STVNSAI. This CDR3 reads CGARDLWVNSDYTF. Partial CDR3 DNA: TGTGGTGCTAGGGATCTGTGGGTGAACTCCGACTACACC.

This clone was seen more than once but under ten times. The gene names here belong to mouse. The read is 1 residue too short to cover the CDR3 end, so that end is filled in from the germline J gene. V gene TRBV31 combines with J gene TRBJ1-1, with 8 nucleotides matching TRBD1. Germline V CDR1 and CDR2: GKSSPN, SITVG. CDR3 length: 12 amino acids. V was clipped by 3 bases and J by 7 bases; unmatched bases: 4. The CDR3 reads CAWSQQGGEVFF. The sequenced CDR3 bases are TGTGCCTGGAGCCAACAGGGGGGAGAAGTCTTC.

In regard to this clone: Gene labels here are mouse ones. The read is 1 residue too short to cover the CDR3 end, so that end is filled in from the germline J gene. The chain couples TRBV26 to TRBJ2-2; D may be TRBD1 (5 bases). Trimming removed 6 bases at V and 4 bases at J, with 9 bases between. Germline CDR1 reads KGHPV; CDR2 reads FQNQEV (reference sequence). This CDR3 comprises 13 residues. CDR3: CASRAGFTGQLYF. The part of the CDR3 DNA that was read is TGTGCCAGCAGGGCAGGGTTCACCGGGCAGCTCTAC.

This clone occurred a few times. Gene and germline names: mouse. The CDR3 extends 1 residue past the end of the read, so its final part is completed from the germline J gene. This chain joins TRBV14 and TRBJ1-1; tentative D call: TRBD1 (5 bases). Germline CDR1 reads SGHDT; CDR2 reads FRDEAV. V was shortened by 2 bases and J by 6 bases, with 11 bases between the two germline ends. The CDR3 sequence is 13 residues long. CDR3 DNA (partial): TGTGCCAGCAGTTTTCCCCAGGGTGCAGAAGTCTTC. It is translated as CASSFPQGAEVF. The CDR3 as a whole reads CASSFPQGAEVFF.

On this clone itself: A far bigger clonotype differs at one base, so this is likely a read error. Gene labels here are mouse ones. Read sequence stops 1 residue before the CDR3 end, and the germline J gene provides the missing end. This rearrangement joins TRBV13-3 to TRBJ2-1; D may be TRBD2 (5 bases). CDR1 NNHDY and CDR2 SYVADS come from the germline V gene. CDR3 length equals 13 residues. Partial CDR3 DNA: TGTGCCAGCAGTGCTGGGATCTATGCTGGGCAGTTC. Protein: CASSAGIYAGQF. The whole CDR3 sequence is CASSAGIYAGQFF.

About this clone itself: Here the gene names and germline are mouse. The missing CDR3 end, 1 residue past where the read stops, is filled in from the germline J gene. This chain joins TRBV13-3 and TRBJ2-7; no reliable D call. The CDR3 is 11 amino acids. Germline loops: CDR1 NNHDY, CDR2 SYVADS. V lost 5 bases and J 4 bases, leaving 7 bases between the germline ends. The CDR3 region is CASSPSYEQYF. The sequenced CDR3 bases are TGTGCCAGCAGCCCATCGTATGAACAGTAC.

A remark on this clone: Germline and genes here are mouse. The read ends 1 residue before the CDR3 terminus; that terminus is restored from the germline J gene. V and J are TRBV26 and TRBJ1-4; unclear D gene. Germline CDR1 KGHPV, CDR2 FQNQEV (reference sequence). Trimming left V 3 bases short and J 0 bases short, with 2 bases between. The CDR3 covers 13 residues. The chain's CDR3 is CASSLVSNERLFF. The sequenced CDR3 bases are TGTGCCAGCAGTCTAGTTTCCAACGAAAGATTATTT.

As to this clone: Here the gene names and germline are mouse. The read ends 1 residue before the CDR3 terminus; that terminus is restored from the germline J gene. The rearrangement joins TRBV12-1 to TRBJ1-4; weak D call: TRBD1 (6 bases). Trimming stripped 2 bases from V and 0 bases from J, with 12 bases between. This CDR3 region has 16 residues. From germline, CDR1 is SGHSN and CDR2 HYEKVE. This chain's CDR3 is CASSPHRVISNERLFF. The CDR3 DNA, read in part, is TGTGCCAGCTCTCCACACAGGGTAATTTCCAACGAAAGATTATTT.

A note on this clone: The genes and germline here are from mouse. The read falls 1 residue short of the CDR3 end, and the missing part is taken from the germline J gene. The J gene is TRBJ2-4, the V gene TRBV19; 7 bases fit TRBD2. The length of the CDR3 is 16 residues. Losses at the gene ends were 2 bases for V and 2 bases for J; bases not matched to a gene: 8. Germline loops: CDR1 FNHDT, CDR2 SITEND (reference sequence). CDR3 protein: CASSIGTASTQNTLYF. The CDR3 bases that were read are TGTGCCAGCAGTATTGGGACTGCGTCTACTCAAAACACCTTGTAC.

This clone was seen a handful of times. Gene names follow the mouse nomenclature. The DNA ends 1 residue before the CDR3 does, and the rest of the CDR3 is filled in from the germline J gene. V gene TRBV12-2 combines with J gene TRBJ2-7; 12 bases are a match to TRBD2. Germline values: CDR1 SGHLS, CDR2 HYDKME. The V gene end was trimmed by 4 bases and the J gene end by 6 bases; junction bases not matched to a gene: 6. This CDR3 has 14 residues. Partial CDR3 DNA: TGTGCCAGCTCCCTGACTGGGGGGGCGCTTGAACAGTAC. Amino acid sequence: CASSLTGGALEQY. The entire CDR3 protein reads CASSLTGGALEQYF. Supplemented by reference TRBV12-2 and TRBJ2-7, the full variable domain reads NSGVVQSPRYIIKGKGERSILKCIPISGHLSVAWYQQTQGQELKFFIQHYDKMERDKGNLPSRFSVQQFDDYHSEMNMSALELEDSAVYFCASSLTGGALEQYFGPGTRLTVL.

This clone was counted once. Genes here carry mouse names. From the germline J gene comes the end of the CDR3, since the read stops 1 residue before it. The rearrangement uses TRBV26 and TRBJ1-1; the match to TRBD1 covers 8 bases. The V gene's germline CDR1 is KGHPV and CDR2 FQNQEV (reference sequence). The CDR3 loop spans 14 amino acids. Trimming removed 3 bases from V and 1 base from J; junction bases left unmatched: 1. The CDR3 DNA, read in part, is TGTGCCAGCAGTCTAGACAGGGGAAACACAGAAGTCTTC. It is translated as CASSLDRGNTEVF. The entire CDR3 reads CASSLDRGNTEVFF.